These T cell receptor beta chains were read from a single sample in a study of cytomegalovirus exposure and HLA in healthy donors. Libraries were prepared by immunoSEQ multiplex PCR; TCRdb keeps only in-frame clonotypes and omits some of them. The sample lists fewer than 250,000 clones; roughly 80% were seen once. Sequencing was carried out using PBMCs. All receptors derive from a woman under 30 in good health and CMV-seronegative. Each CDR3 is given without its conserved first and last residue.

TRBJ2-1 TRBV6-1 ASSQTSGSYNEQF
TRBJ2-5 TRBV4-1 ASSQEGLAETQY
TRBJ2-7 TRBV6-1 ASSEWGDAGAYEQY
TRBJ2-5 TRBV7-9 ASSLVGGETQY
TRBJ1-5 TRBV15 ATSREQGYQPQH
TRBJ2-5 TRBV5-8 ASSSLGAGVKTQY
TRBJ2-1 TRBV27 ASSSALPAGSGSNEQF
TRBJ2-2 TRBV5-1 ASSYRDANTGELF
TRBJ1-1 TRBV2 AAKLQENTEAF
TRBJ1-1 TRBV5-6 ASSWSGAWNTEAF
TRBJ2-5 TRBV6-1 ASSEARLAGSSTQY
TRBJ2-7 TRBV28 ASSLRDRRTEQY
TRBJ1-1 TRBV15 ATSTGSGGSYAF
TRBJ1-1 TRBV28 ASSGDTTRYTEAF
TRBJ1-2 TRBV30 AWTTGATVYGYT
TRBJ1-2 TRBV6-1 ASSPQVTYGYT
TRBJ2-5 TRBV6-5 ASSLSPEGWETQY
TRBJ2-4 TRBV6-5 ASSSPLTENIQY
TRBJ1-1 TRBV4-2 ASSQGTGGEAF
TRBJ1-2 TRBV7-9 ASSQVWQGNYGYT
TRBJ2-1 TRBV2 ASLDRGGIEQF
TRBJ1-2 TRBV5-1 ASSPGQGGGYT
TRBJ1-2 TRBV9 ASSDRTGDHYGYT
TRBJ1-2 TRBV7-3 ASSLTPANYGYT
TRBJ2-3 TRBV5-1 ASSSRQGEGTDTQY